What follows describes a single T cell receptor (beta chain). This record belongs to a study of blood T cell repertoires in COVID-19. Study information: Both acute and convalescent COVID-19 samples were obtained from the United States, Italy and Spain.

CDR3 size: 12 residues. With V trimmed by 6 bases and J by 6 bases, 3 bases remained unmatched. The protocol was immunoSEQ multiplex PCR, while the TCRdb copy is restricted to in-frame clones and leaves out a portion. The profile shows under 300,000 clones, 70% to 90% of them singletons. The chain links TRBV12-3 or TRBV12-4 to TRBJ2-7, with 9 nucleotides matching TRBD1. Sequencing was performed on peripheral blood. This receptor was obtained from an older woman with active or convalescent COVID-19. The CDR3 sequence: CASRGQGIEQYF. DNA of the CDR3: TGTGCCAGCAGAGGACAGGGGATCGAGCAGTACTTC.